These T cell receptor beta chains were read from a single sample in a study of T cells after yellow fever vaccination. Each CDR3 protein is one row after TCRdb ran MiXCR on the 5' RACE reads. Of around 300,000 distinct CDR3 sequences listed, over 3.5% are singletons. The sample consisted of PBMCs, taken 5 days after the yellow fever booster vaccination. These receptors were collected from a man aged 18 to 35 who received the YFV17D yellow fever vaccine. Each CDR3 is given without its conserved first and last residue. Not every row has a clone size; where given, it reads once, few, many or a size class.

many	TRBV20-1	TRBJ2-7	SARDRFLPYEQY
.	TRBV4-2	TRBJ2-3	ASSQEITDTQY
few	TRBV4-1	TRBJ1-2	ASSQMTGSMGYT
.	TRBV5-6	TRBJ2-4	ASSPGLAAPYGKNIQY
few	TRBV6-2/TRBV6-3	TRBJ2-5	ASSYGNQETQY
.	TRBV6-5	TRBJ2-5	ATSGGQETQY
.	TRBV21-1	TRBJ2-3	ASSKELDLVYEDTQY
few	TRBV20-1	TRBJ2-5	SASASGRETQY
.	TRBV10-3	TRBJ1-1	AISEVPESTGRAF
few	TRBV7-9	TRBJ1-1	ASSLAIAPSEAF
few	TRBV6-5	TRBJ2-5	ASSYSRDYQETQY